The 23 T cell receptor beta chains presented below share a single source sample, sequenced in a study of shared clonotypes between healthy human individuals (TCRdb year 2020). The library relied on the immunoSEQ multiplex PCR assay. Sourced from immuneACCESS, this table was stored by TCRdb with only in-frame sequences that have V and J called. A share of the clones is absent; for the studies checked, an unresolved V gene accounts for under half, and the remainder has no known explanation. The sample includes fewer than 1.4 million clones, with around 82% observed a single time. The ten largest make up 0.5% to 0.65% of the sample. The material sequenced was memory CD4+ T cells from PBMCs. This specimen's cell subset or site label, per the study, means: CD45RA-negative fraction. The receptors were sampled from a man aged 18-30 years in good health. Some clones in this sample may be carry-over from other donors' samples.

The rearrangement joins TRBV6-1 to TRBJ2-5; the match to TRBD2 covers 9 bases. The CDR3 is made up of 16 amino acids. Germline loops: CDR1 MNHNS, CDR2 SASEGT. The V gene end was trimmed by 0 bases and the J gene end by 5 bases; junction bases not matched to a gene: 7. The CDR3 protein is CASSEAGGRGGETQYF. The CDR3 DNA reads as TGTGCCAGCAGTGAAGCTGGCGGGAGGGGTGGGGAGACCCAGTACTTC.

This chain links TRBV5-1 with TRBJ2-2, with D perhaps assigned TRBD1 or TRBD2 (5 bases each). Germline V gene sequence: CDR1 SGHRS, CDR2 YFSETQ. The CDR3 has 16 amino acids. V gave up 4 bases and J gave up 3 bases, with 16 bases separating them. The CDR3 region has the DNA TGCGCCAGCAGCGGGCGGGTGCAAGGGGACACCGGGGAGCTGTTTTTT. This gives the protein CASSGRVQGDTGELFF.

This clone was seen a single time. This sequence joins TRBV19 and TRBJ2-7; maybe TRBD1 (6 bases). This CDR3 contains 14 residues. The V gene's germline CDR1 is LNHDA and CDR2 SQIVND (reference sequence). Trimming stripped 5 bases from V and 6 bases from J, with 17 bases between. CDR3 nucleotide sequence: TGTGCCAGTAGTTCTTTACAGGGTGCGGGCGAGCAGTACTTC. Translating it yields CASSSLQGAGEQYF. Variable domain in full (rest from reference TRBV19 and TRBJ2-7): DGGITQSPKYLFRKEGQNVTLSCEQNLNHDAMYWYRQDPGQGLRLIYYSQIVNDFQKGDIAEGYSVSREKKESFPLTVTSAQKNPTAFYLCASSSLQGAGEQYFGPGTRLTVT.

About this clone: A much more abundant neighbour one base away suggests this may be a read error. CDR3 residues: CASSVGPTWSGPNSYNEQFF. In DNA form, the CDR3 reads TGTGCCAGCAGCGTAGGACCCACTTGGAGCGGGCCAAACTCCTACAATGAGCAGTTCTTC. The chain has TRBV9 and TRBJ2-1, with D possibly being TRBD2 (6 bases). CDR3 size: 20 residues. With 0 bases removed from V and 0 bases from J, the gap between germline ends came to 22 bases. CDR1 and CDR2 (germline): SGDLS, YYNGEE.

CDR3 residues: CASSYERSPYEQYF. CDR3 in DNA: TGTGCCAGCAGTTACGAGCGGTCCCCCTACGAGCAGTACTTC. The chain links TRBV6-5 to TRBJ2-7; possible D gene TRBD2, 5 bases. This CDR3 region has 14 residues. V was cut by 2 bases and J by 2 bases, with 10 bases left in between. Germline-derived CDR1 and CDR2 are MNHEY and SVGAGI.

The chain joins TRBV6-1 to TRBJ2-6; TRBD1 agrees at 8 bases. This CDR3 region has 17 residues. V shed 1 base, J shed 5 bases, and the junction held 7 bases outside the gene matches. Germline assignment: CDR1 MNHNS and CDR2 SASEGT. The CDR3 DNA sequence: TGTGCCAGCAGTGAAGGCGCGGCAGGGGGCTGGGCCAACGTCCTGACTTTC. This sequence encodes CASSEGAAGGWANVLTF.

This clone has more than one count but fewer than ten. The chain uses TRBV4-3 and TRBJ2-5; D is unclear. Trimming cost V 0 bases and J 7 bases, with 12 bases left between them. The CDR3 runs to 14 residues. Germline V CDR1 and CDR2: LGHNA, YSLEER. CDR3 in DNA: TGCGCCAGCAGCCAAGAACGAGATACTGGGACCCAGTACTTC. Protein product: CASSQERDTGTQYF.

This clone was observed a single time. The chain is built from TRBV2 and TRBJ1-4, with 10 bases aligning to TRBD1. The CDR3 spans 17 residues. Germline assignment: CDR1 SNHLY and CDR2 FYNNEI. Unmatched junction bases numbered 8, after V lost 4 bases and J lost 3 bases. CDR3 amino acids: CASSGGTGDLANEKLFF. The DNA for the CDR3 is TGTGCCAGCAGTGGGGGGACAGGGGATTTGGCTAATGAAAAACTGTTTTTT.

The chain couples TRBV19 to TRBJ2-2; TRBD1 is a possible D gene (6 bases). The germline V gene has CDR1 LNHDA and CDR2 SQIVND (reference sequence). This CDR3 contains 15 residues. V gave up 7 bases and J gave up 3 bases, with 15 bases separating them. The CDR3 DNA reads as TGTGCCAGTATCTCTTTCCAGGGGTACACCGGGGAGCTGTTTTTT. Residues: CASISFQGYTGELFF.

This sequence joins TRBV6-5 and TRBJ2-7, with no clear D. V was trimmed by 0 bases and J by 3 bases, leaving 12 bases between them. This CDR3 spans 15 amino acids. Per the germline V gene, CDR1 is MNHEY and CDR2 is SVGAGI. As DNA, the CDR3 is TGTGCCAGCAGTTACTCGATGGTACAATTCTACGAGCAGTACTTC. Its protein is CASSYSMVQFYEQYF.

Note on this clone: Compared with germline, one end of the junction differs, possibly owing to a read error. This chain links TRBV18 with TRBJ2-5; 7 bases are shared with TRBD2. The J call may be incorrect, as the DNA end agrees better with TRBJ2-7. CDR3 length: 16 residues. In germline, CDR1 is KGHSH, CDR2 LQKENI. Written as DNA, the CDR3 is TGTGCCAGCTCCCCACCACATACTAGCGCCCCGTACGAGCAGTACTTC. This translates into CASSPPHTSAPYEQYF.

This rearrangement joins TRBV7-6 to TRBJ2-1; D is possibly TRBD1 (5 bases). This CDR3 has 14 amino acids. The germline CDR1 and CDR2 sequences are SGHVS and FNYEAQ. V was cut by 5 bases and J by 3 bases, with 11 bases left in between. The CDR3 coding sequence is TGTGCCAGCAGCCAACTACAGGACTACAATGAGCAGTTCTTC. Its translation: CASSQLQDYNEQFF.

The chain joins TRBV9 to TRBJ2-1; 8 nucleotides match TRBD2. The V and J ends lost 0 bases and 6 bases, in that order; junction bases with no gene match: 5. Germline values: CDR1 SGDLS, CDR2 YYNGEE. The CDR3 spans 15 residues. CDR3 amino acids: CASSVEGLDSNEQFF. As DNA, the CDR3 is TGTGCCAGCAGCGTAGAGGGACTAGATTCCAATGAGCAGTTCTTC.

The CDR3 loop is CASSLPGPGQPQHF. CDR3 DNA: TGTGCCAGCAGCTTACCCGGTCCGGGGCAGCCCCAGCATTTT. The chain is built from TRBV7-2 and TRBJ1-5; D is unresolved. The V end lost 2 bases, the J end lost 7 bases, and 12 bases lay between the germline ends. The CDR3 spans 14 residues. Germline assignment: CDR1 SGHTA and CDR2 FQGNSA.

This clone was seen only a few times. The chain carries TRBV5-1 and TRBJ2-2, with TRBD2 matching 12 bases. Germline V CDR1 and CDR2: SGHRS, YFSETQ. The length of the CDR3 is 17 residues. V gave up 2 bases and J gave up 3 bases; unmatched junction bases: 5. The CDR3 loop is CASSFLAGGPHTGELFF. CDR3 in DNA: TGCGCCAGCAGCTTCCTAGCGGGAGGGCCGCACACCGGGGAGCTGTTTTTT.

This chain uses TRBV28 with TRBJ2-7; 7 nucleotides line up with TRBD1. The CDR3 is 15 residues long. V dropped 4 bases and J dropped 0; count of bases not matched to a gene: 6. Germline V gene data show CDR1 as MDHEN and CDR2 as SYDVKM. The CDR3 protein is CASSSPGQHSYEQYF. The CDR3 DNA sequence: TGTGCCAGCAGTTCGCCGGGACAGCACTCCTACGAGCAGTACTTC.

The chain joins TRBV7-3 to TRBJ2-1; D is tentatively TRBD1 or TRBD2 (6 bases each). The CDR3 is made up of 14 amino acids. The V gene's germline CDR1 is SGHTA and CDR2 FQGTGA. V was trimmed by 1 base and J by 9 bases, leaving 13 bases between them. The CDR3, as DNA: TGTGCCAGCAGCTTAATCCCCGGGGGCGGTGAGCAGTTCTTC. Translated: CASSLIPGGGEQFF.

The chain carries TRBV6-5 and TRBJ1-4; D is ambiguous. V lost 6 bases, J lost 4 bases, and 9 bases lay in between. The CDR3 sequence is 13 residues long. Germline loops: CDR1 MNHEY, CDR2 SVGAGI. In DNA form, the CDR3 reads TGTGCCAGCAGGGGCAGGAGTAATGAAAAACTGTTTTTT. Translating gives CASRGRSNEKLFF.

This clone occurred once. The genes are TRBV29-1 and TRBJ1-5; a weak D match, TRBD1 (6 bases). Trimming pared 6 bases from V and 4 bases from J, leaving 13 bases between. The CDR3 runs to 13 residues. Per the germline V gene, CDR1 is SQVTM and CDR2 is ANQGSEA. Written as DNA, the CDR3 is TGCAGCGTCTCTGGGGGGGCAAATCAGCCCCAGCATTTT. Translation gives CSVSGGANQPQHF.

The J gene is TRBJ2-1, the V gene TRBV30, with 9 bases that match TRBD2. This CDR3 has 18 residues. CDR1 is GTSNPN and CDR2 is SVGIG in the germline V gene (reference sequence). J gave up 7 bases and V 3 bases, and 19 bases lay outside the gene matches. The CDR3 region is CAWRGGGWASGTSNEQFF. The CDR3 nucleotides are TGTGCCTGGAGAGGGGGGGGTTGGGCTAGCGGGACATCGAATGAGCAGTTCTTC.

CDR3 DNA: TGCGCCAGCAGCTTTTTAGGACGTACGGGGGAGACCCAGTACTTC. This translates into CASSFLGRTGETQYF. The chain joins TRBV5-1 to TRBJ2-5, with D perhaps TRBD2 (5 bases). Germline CDR1 SGHRS, CDR2 YFSETQ. CDR3 size: 15 residues. Between the trimmed V and J ends, which lost 2 bases and 5 bases, there was a span of 16 bases. Full variable domain (outside the CDR3, taken from reference TRBV5-1 and TRBJ2-5): KAGVTQTPRYLIKTRGQQVTLSCSPISGHRSVSWYQQTPGQGLQFLFEYFSETQRNKGNFPGRFSGRQFSNSRSEMNVSTLELGDSALYLCASSFLGRTGETQYFGPGTRLLVL.

The rearrangement joins TRBV11-3 to TRBJ2-1, with 8 nucleotides matching TRBD2. CDR1 and CDR2 from the germline V gene are SGHNT and YENEEA. Trimming removed 5 bases from V and 9 bases from J; junction bases left unmatched: 12. The CDR3 totals 15 residues. In DNA form, the CDR3 reads TGTGCCAGCAGCCCCGCCGGTATGGCGGGAGGTGAGCAGTTCTTC. Protein: CASSPAGMAGGEQFF.

The chain uses TRBV4-3 and TRBJ2-1; the match to TRBD2 covers 11 bases. V lost 4 bases to trimming and J lost 4 bases; unmatched junction nucleotides: 6. This CDR3 is built from 16 residues. Germline V CDR1 and CDR2: LGHNA, YSLEER. The CDR3 loop is CASSPTSGNVYNEQFF. The CDR3 DNA follows: TGCGCCAGCAGCCCGACTAGCGGGAACGTGTACAATGAGCAGTTCTTC.